Shown below are 15 T cell receptor beta chains from a single sample sequenced in a study of shared T cell receptors in the human thymus. Clones were sequenced by immunoSEQ multiplex PCR, and TCRdb holds only the in-frame ones, with some missing. The profile shows fewer than 700,000 clones, over 75% of them singletons. This sample also belongs to another study, concerning human thymus T cells.

Sample: thymocytes. The receptor set was obtained from a boy younger than two with a congenital heart defect.

The chain combines TRBV10-2 with TRBJ2-7; 11 bases map to TRBD2. The germline V gene encodes CDR1 WSHSY and CDR2 SAAADI. The CDR3 covers 14 residues. V lost 5 bases and J lost 3; bases outside the gene matches: 3. The chain's CDR3 is CASSNSGRGYEQYF. DNA of the CDR3: TGCGCCAGCAGTAATAGCGGGAGGGGCTACGAGCAGTACTTC.

The chain carries TRBV4-1 and TRBJ2-1; 8 bases map to TRBD1. The ends lost 4 bases at V and 5 bases at J; junction bases unmatched: 13. From germline, CDR1 is MGHRA and CDR2 YSYEKL. The CDR3 loop spans 17 amino acids. Here the CDR3 DNA reads TGCGCCAGCAGCCTCCATCCAGGACAGGGAGCTCACAATGAGCAGTTCTTC. This translates into CASSLHPGQGAHNEQFF.

The chain uses TRBV6-1 and TRBJ2-5; TRBD1 aligns across 7 bases. The J call is doubtful: the DNA matches TRBJ2-7 better. CDR3 size: 17 residues. Germline CDR1 is MNHNS and CDR2 is SASEGT. The CDR3 bases are TGTGCCAGCAGTGAAGCGCCTGGGACAGATTCATCCTACGAGCAGTACTTC. Its protein is CASSEAPGTDSSYEQYF.

The V call is TRBV11-2, the J call TRBJ2-7; 9 nucleotides line up with TRBD1. Germline V gene lookup returns CDR1 SGHAT and CDR2 FQNNGV. V gave up 5 bases and J gave up 4 bases; unmatched junction bases: 12. The CDR3 has 16 amino acids. The CDR3 nucleotides read TGTGCCAGCAGCGCAGTACCCGGGACAGGGCGTTACGAGCAGTACTTC. Protein: CASSAVPGTGRYEQYF.

The chain couples TRBV10-1 to TRBJ2-5; D is uncertain. Trimming left V 6 bases short and J 3 bases short, with 11 bases between. Germline V CDR1 and CDR2: WNHNN, SYGVQD (reference sequence). This CDR3 comprises 13 residues. The CDR3 here is CASRAATEETQYF. The CDR3 DNA reads TGCGCCAGCAGGGCAGCGACGGAAGAGACCCAGTACTTC.

The V call is TRBV30, the J call TRBJ1-5, with D possibly TRBD1 on 6 matching bases. This CDR3 region has 15 residues. Trimming cost V 2 bases and J 1 base, with 12 bases left between them. Germline CDR1 is GTSNPN and CDR2 is SVGIG (reference sequence). The CDR3 sequence is CAWSPPGQSNQPQHF. Here the CDR3 DNA reads TGTGCCTGGAGTCCCCCAGGACAGAGCAATCAGCCCCAGCATTTT. The variable domain in full, with the rest retrieved from reference TRBV30 and TRBJ1-5, is SQTIHQWPATLVQPVGSPLSLECTVEGTSNPNLYWYRQAAGRGLQLLFYSVGIGQISSEVPQNLSASRPQDRQFILSSKKLLLSDSGFYLCAWSPPGQSNQPQHFGDGTRLSIL.

A word on this clone: Within the sample, other DNA sequences also encode this same CDR3. The chain carries TRBV5-6 and TRBJ2-5, with a tentative D call TRBD1 (5 bases). V lost 2 bases to trimming and J lost 0 bases, with 8 bases between them. The CDR3 spans 14 residues. Germline CDR1 and CDR2: SGHDT and YYEEEE. The CDR3 nucleotides read TGTGCCAGCAGCTTAGGGGCAGACCAAGAGACCCAGTACTTC. Its translation: CASSLGADQETQYF.

The chain recombines TRBV5-1 with TRBJ2-3; TRBD2 agrees at 8 bases. The length of the CDR3 is 16 residues. Germline trimming cut 1 base from V and 1 base from J; bases unmatched to any gene: 5. The germline V gene encodes CDR1 SGHRS and CDR2 YFSETQ. In nucleotides, the CDR3 is TGCGCCAGCAGCTTGACGGGAGGGCAAGGCACAGATACGCAGTATTTT. This gives the protein CASSLTGGQGTDTQYF. The full variable domain, with the rest looked up from reference TRBV5-1 and TRBJ2-3, is KAGVTQTPRYLIKTRGQQVTLSCSPISGHRSVSWYQQTPGQGLQFLFEYFSETQRNKGNFPGRFSGRQFSNSRSEMNVSTLELGDSALYLCASSLTGGQGTDTQYFGPGTRLTVL.

This chain uses TRBV4-2 with TRBJ2-3; 9 positions match TRBD2. The V and J ends lost 0 bases and 0 bases, in that order; junction bases with no gene match: 4. In germline, CDR1 is LGHNA, CDR2 YNFKEQ. The CDR3 runs to 17 residues. The CDR3, as DNA: TGTGCCAGCAGCCAAGACGGGACTAGCCAAAGCACAGATACGCAGTATTTT. This codes for CASSQDGTSQSTDTQYF.

The chain recombines TRBV29-1 with TRBJ2-7; 8 nucleotides match TRBD1. This CDR3 has 13 amino acids. The ends lost 7 bases at V and 0 bases at J; junction bases unmatched: 5. Germline V gene lookup returns CDR1 SQVTM and CDR2 ANQGSEA. This chain's CDR3 is CSARDRSSYEQYF. The CDR3 nucleotides read TGCAGCGCCAGGGACAGGAGCTCCTACGAGCAGTACTTC.

V usage is TRBV18 and J usage is TRBJ2-7, with 7 bases matching TRBD1. Germline values: CDR1 KGHSH, CDR2 LQKENI. J was trimmed by 2 bases and V by 1 base; bases with no gene match: 2. CDR3 length: 14 amino acids. The CDR3 DNA is TGTGCCAGCTCACCACGGGACAGAACCTACGAGCAGTACTTC. This codes for CASSPRDRTYEQYF.

This sequence joins TRBV5-4 and TRBJ1-2; 8 positions match TRBD1. CDR1 and CDR2 from the germline V gene are SGHNT and YYREEE (reference sequence). The CDR3 is made up of 19 amino acids. V trimming: 2 bases; J trimming: 4 bases; junction bases outside the gene matches: 19. The DNA of the CDR3 is TGTGCCAGCAGCTTCAGAAGAAGGGGCAGGGGGCAAGAGGTCTATGGCTACACCTTC. Protein sequence: CASSFRRRGRGQEVYGYTF.

This chain links TRBV28 with TRBJ2-7; 12 nucleotides match TRBD2. The CDR3 consists of 16 residues. Per the germline V gene, CDR1 is MDHEN and CDR2 is SYDVKM. V gave up 5 bases and J gave up 7 bases; unmatched junction bases: 12. The CDR3 nucleotides are TGTGCCAGCAGTAAGGGACTAGCGGGCCCCAGGGGGGAGCAGTACTTC. Protein: CASSKGLAGPRGEQYF.

J is TRBJ1-1 and V is TRBV12-2. TRBV12-2 is assigned pseudogene status. This CDR3 has 15 amino acids. The CDR3 is CASRLLGGRDTEAFF. The DNA for the CDR3 is TGTGCAAGTCGCCTTTTGGGCGGGAGGGACACTGAAGCTTTCTTT.

The V gene is TRBV30, the J gene TRBJ2-7; 10 nucleotides agree with TRBD2. Germline V gene sequence: CDR1 GTSNPN, CDR2 SVGIG (reference sequence). With V trimmed by 1 base and J by 0 bases, 0 bases remained unmatched. This CDR3 has 14 residues. CDR3 nucleotides: TGTGCCTGGAGTGCTAGCGGGAGCTCCTACGAGCAGTACTTC. It encodes CAWSASGSSYEQYF.